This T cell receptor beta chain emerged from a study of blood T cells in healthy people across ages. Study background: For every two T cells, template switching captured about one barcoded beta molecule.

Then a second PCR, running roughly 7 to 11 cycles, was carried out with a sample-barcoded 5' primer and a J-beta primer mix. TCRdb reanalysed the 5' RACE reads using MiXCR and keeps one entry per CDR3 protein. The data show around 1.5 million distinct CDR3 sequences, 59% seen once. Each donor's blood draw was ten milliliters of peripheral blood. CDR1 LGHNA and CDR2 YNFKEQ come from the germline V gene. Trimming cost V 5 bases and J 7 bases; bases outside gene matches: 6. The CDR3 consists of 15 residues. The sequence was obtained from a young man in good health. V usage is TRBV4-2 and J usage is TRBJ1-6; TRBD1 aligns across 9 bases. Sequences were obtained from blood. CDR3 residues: CASSTRDRANSPLHF. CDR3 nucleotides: TGTGCCAGCAGCACGCGGGACAGGGCAAATTCACCCCTCCACTTT.